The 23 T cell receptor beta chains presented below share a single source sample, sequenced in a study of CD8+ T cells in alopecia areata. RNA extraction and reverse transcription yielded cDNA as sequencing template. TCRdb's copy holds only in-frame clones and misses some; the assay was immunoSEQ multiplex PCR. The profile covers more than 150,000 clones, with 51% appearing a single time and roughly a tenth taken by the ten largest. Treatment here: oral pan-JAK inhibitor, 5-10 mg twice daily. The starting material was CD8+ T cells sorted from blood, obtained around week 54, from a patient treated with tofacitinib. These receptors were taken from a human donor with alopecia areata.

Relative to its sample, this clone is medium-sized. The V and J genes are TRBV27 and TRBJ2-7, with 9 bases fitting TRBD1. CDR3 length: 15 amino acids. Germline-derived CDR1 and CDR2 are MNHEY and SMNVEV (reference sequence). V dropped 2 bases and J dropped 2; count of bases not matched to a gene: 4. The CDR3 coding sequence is TGTGCCAGCAGTTTAAGTGGGACAGGGACCTACGAGCAGTACTTC. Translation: CASSLSGTGTYEQYF.

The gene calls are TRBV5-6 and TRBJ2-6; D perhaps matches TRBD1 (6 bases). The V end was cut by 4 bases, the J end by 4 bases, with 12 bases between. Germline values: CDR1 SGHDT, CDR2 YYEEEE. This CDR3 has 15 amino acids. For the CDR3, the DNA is TGTGCCAGCAGCCTAACAGGGAACGGGGCCAACGTCCTGACTTTC. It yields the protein CASSLTGNGANVLTF. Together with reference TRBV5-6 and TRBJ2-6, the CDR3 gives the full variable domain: DAGVTQSPTHLIKTRGQQVTLRCSPKSGHDTVSWYQQALGQGPQFIFQYYEEEERQRGNFPDRFSGHQFPNYSSELNVNALLLGDSALYLCASSLTGNGANVLTFGAGSRLTVL.

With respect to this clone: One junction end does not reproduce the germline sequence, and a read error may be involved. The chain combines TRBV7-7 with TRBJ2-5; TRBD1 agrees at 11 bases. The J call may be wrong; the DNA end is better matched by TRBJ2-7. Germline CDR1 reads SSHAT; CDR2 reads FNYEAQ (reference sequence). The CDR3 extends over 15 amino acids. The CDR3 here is CASSPGTGGTDEQYF. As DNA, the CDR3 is TGTGCTAGCAGCCCGGGGACAGGGGGAACCGACGAGCAGTACTTC.

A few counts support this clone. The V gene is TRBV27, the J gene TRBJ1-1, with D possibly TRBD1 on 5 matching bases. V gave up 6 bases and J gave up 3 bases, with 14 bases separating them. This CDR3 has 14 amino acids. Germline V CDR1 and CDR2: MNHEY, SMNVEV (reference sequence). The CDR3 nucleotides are TGTGCCAGCAGCCCCGGAGGGGAAGACACTGAAGCTTTCTTT. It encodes CASSPGGEDTEAFF.

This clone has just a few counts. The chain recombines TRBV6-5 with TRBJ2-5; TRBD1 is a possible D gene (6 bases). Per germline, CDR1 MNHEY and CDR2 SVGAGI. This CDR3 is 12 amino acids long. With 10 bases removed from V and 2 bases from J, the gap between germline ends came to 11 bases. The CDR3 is CATRQAQETQYF. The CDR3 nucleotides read TGTGCCACCAGACAGGCTCAAGAGACCCAGTACTTC.

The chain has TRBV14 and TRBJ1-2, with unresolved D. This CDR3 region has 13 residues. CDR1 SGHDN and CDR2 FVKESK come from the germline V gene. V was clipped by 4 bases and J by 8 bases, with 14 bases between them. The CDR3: CASSPNEGYGYTF. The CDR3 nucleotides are TGTGCCAGCAGCCCAAACGAGGGTTACGGCTACACCTTC.

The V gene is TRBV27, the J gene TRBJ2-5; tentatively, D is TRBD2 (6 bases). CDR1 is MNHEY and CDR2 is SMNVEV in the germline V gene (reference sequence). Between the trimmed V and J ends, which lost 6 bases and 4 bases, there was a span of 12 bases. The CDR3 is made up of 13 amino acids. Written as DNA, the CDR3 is TGTGCCAGCAGCCCGGACGGGGGAGAGACCCAGTACTTC. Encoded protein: CASSPDGGETQYF.

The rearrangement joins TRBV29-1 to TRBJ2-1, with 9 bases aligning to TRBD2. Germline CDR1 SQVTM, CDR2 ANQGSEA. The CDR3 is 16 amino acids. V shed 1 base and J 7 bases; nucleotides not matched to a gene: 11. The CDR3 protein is CSVEGRAGGRPNEQFF. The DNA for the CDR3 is TGCAGCGTTGAAGGAAGAGCGGGGGGCCGTCCAAATGAGCAGTTCTTC.

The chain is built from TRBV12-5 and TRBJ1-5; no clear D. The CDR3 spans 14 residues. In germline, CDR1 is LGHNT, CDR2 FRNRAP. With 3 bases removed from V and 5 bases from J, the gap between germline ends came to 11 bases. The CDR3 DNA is TGTGCTAGTGGTTTTGGGGAAGATTATCAGCCCCAGCATTTT. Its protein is CASGFGEDYQPQHF.

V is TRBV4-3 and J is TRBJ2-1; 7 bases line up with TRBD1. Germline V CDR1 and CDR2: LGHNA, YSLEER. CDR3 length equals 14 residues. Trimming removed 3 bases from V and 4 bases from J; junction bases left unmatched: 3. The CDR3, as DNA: TGCGCCAGCAGCCACCGGGACAGTTACAATGAGCAGTTCTTC. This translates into CASSHRDSYNEQFF.

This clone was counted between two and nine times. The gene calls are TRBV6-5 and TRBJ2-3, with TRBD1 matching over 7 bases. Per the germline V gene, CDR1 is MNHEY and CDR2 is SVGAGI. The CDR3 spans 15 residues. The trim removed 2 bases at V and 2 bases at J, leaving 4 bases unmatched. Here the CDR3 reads CASSYGTAFTDTQYF. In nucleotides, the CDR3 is TGTGCCAGCAGTTACGGGACAGCATTCACAGATACGCAGTATTTT.

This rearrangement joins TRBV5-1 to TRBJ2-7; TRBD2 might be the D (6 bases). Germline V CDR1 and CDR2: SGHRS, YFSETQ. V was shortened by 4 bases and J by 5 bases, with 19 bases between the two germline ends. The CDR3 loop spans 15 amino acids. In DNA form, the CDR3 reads TGCGCCAGCAGCAACCGGGAGTTGGGAGTCCACGAGCAGTACTTC. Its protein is CASSNRELGVHEQYF.

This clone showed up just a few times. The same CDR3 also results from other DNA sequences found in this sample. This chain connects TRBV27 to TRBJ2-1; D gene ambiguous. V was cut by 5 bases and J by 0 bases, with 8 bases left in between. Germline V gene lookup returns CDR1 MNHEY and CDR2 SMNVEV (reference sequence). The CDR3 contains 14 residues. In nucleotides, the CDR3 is TGTGCCAGCAGTCCGGCCGGCTCCTACAATGAGCAGTTCTTC. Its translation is CASSPAGSYNEQFF.

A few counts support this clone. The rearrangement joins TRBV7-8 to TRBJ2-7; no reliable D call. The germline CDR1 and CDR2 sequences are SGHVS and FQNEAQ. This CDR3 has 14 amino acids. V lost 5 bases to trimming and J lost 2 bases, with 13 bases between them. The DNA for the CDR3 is TGTGCCAGCAGCCCGCGAGAGGTCCCCTACGAGCAGTACTTC. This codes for CASSPREVPYEQYF.

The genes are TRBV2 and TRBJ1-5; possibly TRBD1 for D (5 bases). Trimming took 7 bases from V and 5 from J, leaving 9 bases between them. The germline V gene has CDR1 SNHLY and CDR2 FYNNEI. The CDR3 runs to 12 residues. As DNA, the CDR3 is TGTGCCAGCAAGGTCAGGGATCAGCCCCAGCATTTT. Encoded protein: CASKVRDQPQHF. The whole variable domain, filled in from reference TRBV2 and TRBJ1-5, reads EPEVTQTPSHQVTQMGQEVILRCVPISNHLYFYWYRQILGQKVEFLVSFYNNEISEKSEIFDDQFSVERPDGSNFTLKIRSTKLEDSAMYFCASKVRDQPQHFGDGTRLSIL.

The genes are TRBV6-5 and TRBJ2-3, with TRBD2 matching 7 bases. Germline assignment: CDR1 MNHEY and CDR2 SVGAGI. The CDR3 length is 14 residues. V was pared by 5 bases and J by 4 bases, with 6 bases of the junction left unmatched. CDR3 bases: TGTGCCAGCAGTGAACGGGGGGAGGCAGATACGCAGTATTTT. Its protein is CASSERGEADTQYF.

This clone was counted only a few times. The CDR3 nucleotides read TGCAGCGTCGCGGACAGGGGGCCTGGCTACACCTTC. It is translated as CSVADRGPGYTF. The rearrangement uses TRBV29-1 and TRBJ1-2, with 11 bases aligning to TRBD1. The CDR3 consists of 12 residues. V shed 6 bases, J shed 7 bases, and the junction held 4 bases outside the gene matches. In germline, CDR1 is SQVTM, CDR2 ANQGSEA.

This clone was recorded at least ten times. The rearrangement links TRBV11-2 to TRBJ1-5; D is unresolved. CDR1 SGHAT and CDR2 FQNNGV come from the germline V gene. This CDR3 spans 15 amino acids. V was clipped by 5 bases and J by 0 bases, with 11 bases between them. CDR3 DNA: TGTGCCAGCAGCGAGGGCAGTTATAGCAATCAGCCCCAGCATTTT. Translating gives CASSEGSYSNQPQHF.

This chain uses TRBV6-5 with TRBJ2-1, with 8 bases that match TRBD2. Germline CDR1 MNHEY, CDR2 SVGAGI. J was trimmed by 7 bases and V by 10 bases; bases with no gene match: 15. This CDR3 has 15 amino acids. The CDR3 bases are TGTGCCACCGACCTTGGGGCGGGGGGCGGGAATGAGCAGTTCTTC. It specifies CATDLGAGGGNEQFF.

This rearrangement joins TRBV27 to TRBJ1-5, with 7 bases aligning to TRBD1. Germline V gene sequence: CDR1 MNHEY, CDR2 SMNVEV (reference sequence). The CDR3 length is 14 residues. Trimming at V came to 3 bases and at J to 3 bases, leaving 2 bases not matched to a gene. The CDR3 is CASSFTGANQPQHF. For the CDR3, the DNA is TGTGCCAGCAGTTTTACAGGGGCCAATCAGCCCCAGCATTTT.

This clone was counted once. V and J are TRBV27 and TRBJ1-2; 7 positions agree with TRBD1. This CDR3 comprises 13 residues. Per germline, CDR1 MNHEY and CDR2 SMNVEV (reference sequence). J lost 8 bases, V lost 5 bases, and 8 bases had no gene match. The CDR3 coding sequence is TGTGCCAGCAGTCATACAGGGGCGAGCGGCTACACCTTC. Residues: CASSHTGASGYTF.

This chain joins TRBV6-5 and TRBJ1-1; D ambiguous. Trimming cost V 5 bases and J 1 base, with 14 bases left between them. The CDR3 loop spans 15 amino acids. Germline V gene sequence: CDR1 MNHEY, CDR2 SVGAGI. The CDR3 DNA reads TGTGCCAGCAGTAAACCTCGGACGGGGAACACTGAAGCTTTCTTT. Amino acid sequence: CASSKPRTGNTEAFF.

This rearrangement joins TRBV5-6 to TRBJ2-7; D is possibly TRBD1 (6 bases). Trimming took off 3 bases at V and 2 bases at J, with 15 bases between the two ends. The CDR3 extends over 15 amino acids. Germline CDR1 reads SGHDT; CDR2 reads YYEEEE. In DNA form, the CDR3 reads TGTGCCAGCAGCTCATTTTACAGGGTACCCTACGAGCAGTACTTC. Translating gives CASSSFYRVPYEQYF.